These T cell receptor beta chains were read from a single sample in a study of blood T cells in healthy people across ages. TCRdb reprocessed the 5' RACE reads via MiXCR and lists one record per CDR3 protein. Of under 700,000 distinct CDR3 sequences in the sample, approximately 25% were seen once. The same sample was also studied in work on T cells of mothers and their children.

Sequenced input: blood. The source is a boy between 5 and 17 years old in good health. Each CDR3 is given with its conserved first and last residue. D genes are given only for firm matches. The size of a clone is reported for some rows only, either as once, few or many, or as a class for expanded clones.

>TRBJ2-5|many|TRBV19|TRBD1
CASSTTGGGTPYF
TGTGCCAGTAGTACGACAGGGGGCGGAACCCCCTACTTC
>TRBJ2-7|NA|TRBV7-2|NA
CASSPTGNPSYEQYF
TGTGCCAGCAGCCCGACAGGTAATCCCTCCTACGAGCAGTACTTC
>TRBJ1-2|NA|TRBV4-1|TRBD1
CASSRTGVYTF
TGCGCCAGCAGTCGCACAGGGGTCTACACCTTC
>TRBJ2-2|many|TRBV5-5|NA
CASSLFGGAVAGELFF
TGTGCCAGCAGCTTGTTTGGCGGGGCGGTTGCCGGGGAGCTGTTTTTT
>TRBJ1-5|few|TRBV6-5|NA
CASSLRGGEPQHF
TGTGCCAGCAGTTTGAGGGGCGGAGAGCCCCAGCATTTT
>TRBJ2-5|many|TRBV11-2|NA
CASSLEPERGQETQYF
TGTGCCAGCAGCTTAGAGCCGGAGAGGGGACAAGAGACCCAGTACTTC
>TRBJ2-7|few|TRBV30|TRBD2
CAWSVTSGKTYEQYF
TGTGCCTGGAGTGTAACTAGCGGGAAAACCTACGAGCAGTACTTC
>TRBJ2-5|NA|TRBV12-3/TRBV12-4|NA
CASSLLKEAQYF
TGTGCCAGCAGCTTACTAAAAGAGGCCCAGTACTTC
>TRBJ1-4|NA|TRBV5-8|TRBD1
CASSSAGTAEKLFF
TGTGCCAGCAGCTCCGCCGGGACAGCAGAAAAACTGTTTTTT
>TRBJ1-2|NA|TRBV6-1|NA
CASTRGDANYGYTF
TGTGCCAGCACCAGGGGTGACGCTAACTATGGCTACACCTTC
>TRBJ2-2|few|TRBV3-1|NA
CASSQVGSTGELFF
TGTGCCAGCAGCCAAGTAGGATCCACCGGGGAGCTGTTTTTT
>TRBJ1-2|NA|TRBV9|NA
CASSVYGTHYGYTF
TGTGCCAGCAGCGTTTACGGGACGCATTATGGCTACACCTTC
>TRBJ2-2|NA|TRBV9|NA
CASSVAPGASGELFF
TGTGCCAGCAGCGTAGCTCCGGGGGCAAGCGGGGAGCTGTTTTTT
>TRBJ2-7|few|TRBV7-9|TRBD1
CASSPPGQGREQYF
TGTGCCAGCAGCCCCCCGGGACAGGGTCGCGAGCAGTACTTC
>TRBJ2-2|few|TRBV11-3|TRBD2
CASSREGGELFF
TGTGCCAGCAGCCGGGAGGGCGGGGAGCTGTTTTTT
>TRBJ2-3|NA|TRBV4-1|NA
CASSQDRASQYF
TGCGCCAGCAGCCAAGACAGGGCATCGCAGTATTTT
>TRBJ2-1|NA|TRBV25-1|TRBD2
CASSAPGLAENEQFF
TGTGCCAGCAGTGCCCCCGGACTAGCAGAAAATGAGCAGTTCTTC
>TRBJ2-7|few|TRBV4-1|NA
CASTQAAGPTYEQYF
TGCGCCAGCACCCAGGCTGCGGGTCCCACCTACGAGCAGTACTTC
>TRBJ1-1|few|TRBV7-9|TRBD1
CASSRRDREEAFF
TGTGCCAGCAGCCGCCGGGACAGAGAGGAAGCTTTCTTT
>TRBJ2-7|NA|TRBV11-2|NA
CASSLGWLTLTYEQYF
TGTGCCAGCAGCTTAGGTTGGCTAACTCTAACCTACGAGCAGTACTTC
>TRBJ2-7|few|TRBV9|TRBD2
CASSVAETSGAYEQYF
TGTGCCAGCAGCGTAGCTGAGACTAGCGGAGCCTACGAGCAGTACTTC
>TRBJ1-2|NA|TRBV20-1|NA
CSARAPGRAKGGYTF
TGCAGTGCTAGAGCTCCTGGCAGGGCCAAGGGTGGCTACACCTTC
>TRBJ2-1|NA|TRBV18|TRBD1
CASSPPTGSPSYNEQFF
TGTGCCAGCTCACCACCGACAGGGAGCCCCTCCTACAATGAGCAGTTCTTC
>TRBJ2-2|NA|TRBV6-5|TRBD1
CASSYSLGQRTGELFF
TGTGCCAGCAGTTACTCGCTGGGACAGAGAACCGGGGAGCTGTTTTTT
>TRBJ2-3|NA|TRBV20-1|NA
CSARDPGLDTQYF
TGCAGTGCTAGAGATCCGGGATTAGATACGCAGTATTTT
>TRBJ1-5|NA|TRBV12-3/TRBV12-4|NA
CASSHQGLRQPQHF
TGTGCCAGCAGTCATCAGGGACTTCGACAGCCCCAGCATTTT
>TRBJ2-7|many|TRBV28|NA
CASSLVGGTYEQYF
TGTGCCAGCAGCTTAGTGGGGGGTACCTACGAGCAGTACTTC
>TRBJ2-5|NA|TRBV20-1|NA
CSASALEAGETQYF
TGCAGTGCTAGCGCCCTGGAGGCGGGAGAGACCCAGTACTTC
>TRBJ1-6|NA|TRBV6-2/TRBV6-3|TRBD1
CASRNQGANSPLHF
TGTGCCAGCAGGAACCAGGGGGCGAATTCACCCCTCCACTTT
>TRBJ2-7|NA|TRBV21-1|NA
CASSNPLAGGHSYEQYF
TGTGCCAGCAGCAATCCCCTAGCGGGAGGCCACTCCTACGAGCAGTACTTC
>TRBJ2-1|NA|TRBV29-1|NA
CSGNYSLDPVLF
TGCAGCGGCAATTACTCGTTGGACCCAGTCCTCTTC
>TRBJ2-1|NA|TRBV9|NA
CASGVDGGLKVYNEQFF
TGTGCCAGCGGCGTAGACGGAGGGTTAAAGGTATACAATGAGCAGTTCTTC
>TRBJ2-3|many|TRBV18|TRBD2
CASSLAGGPTDTQYF
TGTGCCAGCTCCCTAGCGGGGGGGCCAACAGATACGCAGTATTTT
>TRBJ2-5|NA|TRBV12-3/TRBV12-4|TRBD2
CASSPRGVAGGWDQETQYF
TGTGCCAGCAGTCCCCGAGGGGTAGCGGGAGGATGGGACCAAGAGACCCAGTACTTC
>TRBJ1-5|NA|TRBV7-9|TRBD1
CAGSLGGGTGHQPQHF
TGTGCCGGCAGCTTAGGGGGGGGGACAGGGCATCAGCCCCAGCATTTT
>TRBJ2-2|NA|TRBV20-1|NA
CSAGPGGELFF
TGCAGTGCTGGTCCCGGTGGGGAGCTGTTTTTT
>TRBJ2-3|NA|TRBV5-5|TRBD2
CASSSSTSGFTDTQYF
TGTGCCAGCAGTTCCTCGACTAGCGGTTTCACAGATACGCAGTATTTT
>TRBJ2-7|NA|TRBV28|TRBD2
CASSPLRGVDEQYF
TGTGCCAGCAGTCCATTACGGGGGGTTGACGAGCAGTACTTC
>TRBJ2-1|NA|TRBV4-3|NA
CASSQKGGSYNEQFF
TGCGCCAGCAGCCAAAAAGGCGGGTCCTACAATGAGCAGTTCTTC
>TRBJ2-1|few|TRBV29-1|TRBD2
CSVGRGTSGTNEQFF
TGCAGCGTTGGAAGAGGGACTAGCGGCACTAATGAGCAGTTCTTC
>TRBJ2-3|NA|TRBV21-1|NA
CASSNILGQGAGDTQYF
TGTGCCAGCAGCAATATTTTGGGACAGGGGGCTGGAGATACGCAGTATTTT
>TRBJ2-1|few|TRBV12-3/TRBV12-4|TRBD2
CASSFSLAGGNEQFF
TGTGCCAGCAGTTTCAGTCTAGCGGGTGGCAATGAGCAGTTCTTC
>TRBJ2-1|few|TRBV7-9|TRBD1
CASSLALGTDRGEGEQFF
TGCGCCAGCAGCTTAGCGCTAGGAACGGACAGGGGAGAAGGTGAGCAGTTCTTC
>TRBJ1-1|few|TRBV10-3|TRBD1
CAIQGALNTEAFF
TGTGCCATTCAGGGGGCCCTGAACACTGAAGCTTTCTTT
>TRBJ1-1|NA|TRBV18|NA
CASSLGGSEAFF
TGTGCCAGCTCACTCGGGGGGTCAGAAGCTTTCTTT
>TRBJ2-7|few|TRBV15|NA
CATSPEAPGARGIYEQYF
TGTGCCACCAGCCCTGAAGCCCCGGGGGCCAGGGGTATATACGAGCAGTACTTC
>TRBJ1-1|few|TRBV7-9|NA
CASSKAIGTKGF
TGTGCCAGCAGCAAAGCAATCGGGACAAAGGGGTTT
>TRBJ2-1|few|TRBV27|NA
CASSFETSIGEQFF
TGTGCCAGTAGTTTCGAGACTAGTATCGGTGAGCAGTTCTTC
>TRBJ2-1|NA|TRBV6-1|TRBD2
CASSDPTSGRYNEQFF
TGTGCCAGCAGTGACCCTACTAGCGGGAGGTACAATGAGCAGTTCTTC
>TRBJ1-2|NA|TRBV3-1|TRBD1
CASSQGGGQGILGHYGYTF
TGTGCCAGCAGCCAAGGAGGGGGACAGGGGATCCTGGGGCACTATGGCTACACCTTC
>TRBJ2-7|few|TRBV6-1|NA
CASSLWITYEQYF
TGTGCCAGCAGTCTCTGGATAACCTACGAGCAGTACTTC
>TRBJ2-7|NA|TRBV7-8|NA
CASSFILEASYEQYF
TGCGCCAGCAGCTTCATTTTGGAAGCCTCCTACGAGCAGTACTTC
>TRBJ2-7|few|TRBV12-3/TRBV12-4|NA
CASSRGDRSSYEQYF
TGTGCCAGCAGCCGCGGGGATAGGAGCTCCTACGAGCAGTACTTC
>TRBJ1-4|many|TRBV29-1|NA
CGVSFMGHHEKLFF
TGCGGGGTTTCGTTTATGGGGCACCACGAAAAACTGTTTTTT
>TRBJ2-7|few|TRBV5-5|NA
CASSLGAGPSYEQYF
TGTGCCAGCAGCTTAGGAGCCGGGCCCTCCTACGAGCAGTACTTC